Listed here are 20 T cell receptor beta chains from one sample, sequenced in a study of patients and donors after allogeneic stem cell transplantation. TCRdb reanalysed the RT-PCR reads using MiXCR and keeps one entry per CDR3 protein. The top ten clones hold roughly 7% of a sample with 410,000 or so distinct CDR3 sequences, around 16% of them seen once. The specimen was blood, either unsorted or a sorted T cell fraction (not recorded which). These receptors were obtained from a human donor who was either an allogeneic HSCT recipient or a stem cell or donor lymphocyte infusion donor (not recorded which). It is not recorded whose cells these are; they may come from a transplant donor.

There are a few counts of this clonotype. The chain is built from TRBV4-3 and TRBJ1-2, with D perhaps TRBD1 (6 bases). The germline CDR1 and CDR2 sequences are LGHNA and YSLEER. The CDR3 is made up of 14 amino acids. The V gene lost 4 bases and the J gene lost 7 bases, with 16 bases spanning the gap. The CDR3 DNA sequence: TGCGCCAGCAGCCCGGGGGGGGGCGAGGTTGGCTACACCTTC. Protein product: CASSPGGGEVGYTF.

This chain links TRBV10-3 with TRBJ2-7; D uncertain. Germline loops: CDR1 ENHRY, CDR2 SYGVKD. The length of the CDR3 is 13 residues. Trimming removed 10 bases from V and 0 bases from J, with 13 bases in between. CDR3 amino acids: CATRVWDSYEQYF. CDR3 bases: TGTGCCACCCGCGTGTGGGACTCCTACGAGCAGTACTTC.

This clonotype was picked up a small number of times. The CDR3 DNA reads TGCGCCAGCAGCTGGGGGGGTAGCGGGGCCTCCTACGAGCAGTACTTC. This sequence encodes CASSWGGSGASYEQYF. The chain joins TRBV5-1 to TRBJ2-7; 8 bases fit TRBD2. Trimming cost V 3 bases and J 0 bases; bases outside gene matches: 8. The length of the CDR3 is 16 residues. Germline CDR1 is SGHRS and CDR2 is YFSETQ.

This clonotype was seen only a few times. The V call is TRBV29-1, the J call TRBJ1-2; unclear D gene. This CDR3 spans 11 amino acids. In germline, CDR1 is SQVTM, CDR2 ANQGSEA. The germline V and J ends were trimmed by 3 bases and 2 bases, with 4 bases remaining between them. The CDR3 is CSVEGNYGYTF. Here the CDR3 DNA reads TGCAGCGTTGAGGGCAACTATGGCTACACCTTC.

This clonotype was seen more than once but under ten times. The chain links TRBV7-2 to TRBJ2-2, with 9 bases identical to TRBD1. The junction had 10 bases not matched to a gene; V was cut back by 4 bases and J by 7 bases. Germline loops: CDR1 SGHTA, CDR2 FQGNSA. The CDR3 runs to 16 residues. In DNA, the CDR3 is TGTGCCAGCAGCTCAGCTAACAGGGGGCGGAGCGGGGAGCTGTTTTTT. It codes for CASSSANRGRSGELFF. The whole variable domain, filled in from reference TRBV7-2 and TRBJ2-2, reads GAGVSQSPSNKVTEKGKDVELRCDPISGHTALYWYRQSLGQGLEFLIYFQGNSAPDKSGLPSDRFSAERTGGSVSTLTIQRTQQEDSAVYLCASSSANRGRSGELFFGEGSRLTVL.

This clonotype was counted a few times. The chain uses TRBV12-3 or TRBV12-4 and TRBJ2-7; 8 bases map to TRBD1. The V and J ends lost 6 bases and 0 bases, in that order; junction bases with no gene match: 13. This CDR3 is built from 17 residues. Here the CDR3 DNA reads TGTGCCAGCAGCCCGGGGGACAGGTCCGACCGCTCCTACGAGCAGTACTTC. Its protein product is CASSPGDRSDRSYEQYF.

The chain recombines TRBV20-1 with TRBJ2-3, with TRBD2 as a possible D gene (6 bases). Germline V CDR1 and CDR2: DFQATT, SNEGSKA (reference sequence). The CDR3 runs 15 residues. The V gene lost 3 bases and the J gene lost 1 base, with 14 bases spanning the gap. The CDR3 DNA reads as TGCAGTGCTAGGGGCCCTAGCGCACGCACAGATACGCAGTATTTT. This codes for CSARGPSARTDTQYF.

This chain links TRBV5-1 with TRBJ1-3; 7 bases are shared with TRBD1. With V trimmed by 0 bases and J by 1 base, 7 bases remained unmatched. This CDR3 is built from 17 residues. The germline V gene encodes CDR1 SGHRS and CDR2 YFSETQ. The CDR3 loop reads CASSLAGGRGSGNTIYF. The CDR3 region has the DNA TGCGCCAGCAGCTTGGCAGGGGGTCGAGGATCTGGAAACACCATATATTTT. The variable domain in full, with the rest retrieved from reference TRBV5-1 and TRBJ1-3, is KAGVTQTPRYLIKTRGQQVTLSCSPISGHRSVSWYQQTPGQGLQFLFEYFSETQRNKGNFPGRFSGRQFSNSRSEMNVSTLELGDSALYLCASSLAGGRGSGNTIYFGEGSWLTVV.

The J gene is TRBJ1-1, the V gene TRBV11-1, with 8 bases fitting TRBD1. V trimming: 6 bases; J trimming: 5 bases; junction bases outside the gene matches: 8. This CDR3 contains 14 residues. CDR1 and CDR2 from the germline V gene are SGHAT and FQDESV (reference sequence). The CDR3 loop reads CASRIGQGKTEAFF. CDR3 coding DNA: TGTGCCAGCAGGATCGGACAGGGTAAGACTGAAGCTTTCTTT.

This clonotype was detected ten times or more. The CDR3 bases are TGTGCCAGCAGTTTACAGGGGACGGCAACCACAGATACGCAGTATTTT. It encodes CASSLQGTATTDTQYF. The rearrangement uses TRBV7-2 and TRBJ2-3, with 7 bases aligning to TRBD1. V lost 6 bases and J lost 2; bases outside the gene matches: 11. The CDR3 totals 16 residues. Germline lookup yields CDR1 SGHTA and CDR2 FQGNSA.

The chain joins TRBV7-2 to TRBJ2-2; 10 bases are a match to TRBD1. Per germline, CDR1 SGHTA and CDR2 FQGNSA. J gave up 13 bases and V 3 bases, and 2 bases lay outside the gene matches. The CDR3 is 12 amino acids. The CDR3 spells CASSLDRGMLFF. Here the CDR3 DNA reads TGTGCCAGCAGCTTGGACAGGGGGATGCTGTTTTTT.

The sample holds a few counts of this clonotype. The chain couples TRBV20-1 to TRBJ2-7; D is perhaps TRBD1 (6 bases). Deletions cut 3 bases from V and 6 bases from J, with 18 bases between. This CDR3 has 14 residues. Germline CDR1 and CDR2: DFQATT and SNEGSKA (reference sequence). CDR3 sequence reads: CSARNPRGNSEQYF. In DNA form, the CDR3 reads TGCAGTGCTAGGAACCCCAGGGGAAACTCCGAGCAGTACTTC.

This clonotype has at least ten counts. The rearrangement joins TRBV7-2 to TRBJ2-1, with D perhaps matching TRBD2 (6 bases). The CDR3 has 14 residues. From germline, CDR1 is SGHTA and CDR2 FQGNSA. Trimming pared 5 bases from V and 7 bases from J, leaving 15 bases between. For the CDR3, the DNA is TGTGCCAGCAGCAAAAACCGGGAGTTTAATGAGCAGTTCTTC. It is translated as CASSKNREFNEQFF.

This clonotype was seen only a few times. The V gene is TRBV6-1, the J gene TRBJ2-4; the D gene could be TRBD1 or TRBD2 (6 bases each). Germline values: CDR1 MNHNS, CDR2 SASEGT. V gave up 7 bases and J gave up 6 bases, with 16 bases separating them. The CDR3 spans 14 residues. CDR3 sequence: CASKKGDWRNIQYF. For the CDR3, the DNA is TGTGCCAGCAAGAAGGGGGACTGGAGAAACATTCAGTACTTC.

This clonotype was seen a few times. The V gene is TRBV9, the J gene TRBJ2-7; 7 bases are a match to TRBD2. Per the germline V gene, CDR1 is SGDLS and CDR2 is YYNGEE. CDR3 length: 15 amino acids. V lost 0 bases and J lost 4; bases outside the gene matches: 7. The CDR3 here is CASSVGVGGSYEQYF. In nucleotides, the CDR3 is TGTGCCAGCAGCGTAGGCGTCGGGGGGTCATACGAGCAGTACTTC.

This clonotype was counted only a few times. The V call is TRBV6-1, the J call TRBJ2-7; D is unclear. The length of the CDR3 is 13 residues. The V end lost 8 bases, the J end lost 1 base, and 12 bases lay between the germline ends. Germline-derived CDR1 and CDR2 are MNHNS and SASEGT. CDR3 residues: CASLQPKSYEQYF. The DNA of the CDR3 is TGTGCCAGCCTTCAGCCGAAGTCCTACGAGCAGTACTTC.

This clonotype was picked up a small number of times. V is TRBV12-5 and J is TRBJ2-1; 7 nucleotides match TRBD2. The V segment lost 8 bases and the J segment 5 bases; nucleotides outside the gene matches: 6. Per germline, CDR1 LGHNT and CDR2 FRNRAP. There are 13 residues in the CDR3. The CDR3 coding sequence is TGTGCTAGTCGTCCTAGCGGACACAATGAGCAGTTCTTC. Residues: CASRPSGHNEQFF.

The chain has TRBV5-5 and TRBJ1-3; TRBD1 might be the D (5 bases). The CDR3 extends over 15 amino acids. V lost 4 bases, J lost 0 bases, and 11 bases lay in between. Germline values: CDR1 SGHKS, CDR2 YYEKEE (reference sequence). Here the CDR3 DNA reads TGTGCCAGCAGCCACAGGAGGAGCTCTGGAAACACCATATATTTT. Amino acids: CASSHRRSSGNTIYF.

The chain couples TRBV5-1 to TRBJ2-3; 11 bases fit TRBD2. The germline V gene encodes CDR1 SGHRS and CDR2 YFSETQ. The CDR3 contains 16 residues. The ends lost 4 bases at V and 2 bases at J; junction bases unmatched: 6. The CDR3 sequence: CASSELAGGYTDTQYF. CDR3 nucleotides: TGCGCCAGCAGCGAGCTAGCGGGGGGATACACAGATACGCAGTATTTT.

This clonotype was observed a handful of times. In nucleotides, the CDR3 is TGCGCCAGCAGTCGAGGGCAGGGGGGAATCGCTGAAGCTTTCTTT. Translation: CASSRGQGGIAEAFF. V and J are TRBV5-1 and TRBJ1-1; 7 nucleotides align to TRBD1. Germline V gives CDR1 SGHRS, CDR2 YFSETQ. The CDR3 extends over 15 amino acids. With V trimmed by 5 bases and J by 6 bases, 13 bases remained unmatched.